The 2 T cell receptor beta chains below all came from one sample that was sequenced in a study of OX40 agonist ivuxolimab in advanced cancers. Libraries were constructed by the immunoSEQ multiplex PCR assay. Here the immuneACCESS table is served through TCRdb, limited to in-frame sequences with V and J called. Missing clones are a known gap in these copies; in checked studies unresolved V genes cover under half, and the rest lacks a known reason. Across this sample there are about 73,000 clones, with less than 90% seen only once. The top ten hold 0.65% to 0.8% of the sample. The sequences come from CD4+ or CD8+ T cells sorted from blood, collected in a trial of the OX40 agonist ivuxolimab. Every receptor here comes from an adult with an advanced solid tumor such as melanoma, head and neck, liver or kidney cancer.

In DNA, the CDR3 is TGTGCCAGCAGTTGGCTTTGGGACCGTAGCAATCAGCCCCAGCATTTT. Amino acid sequence: CASSWLWDRSNQPQHF. The V call is TRBV6-6, the J call TRBJ1-5, with D maybe TRBD1 (5 bases). The CDR3 has 16 amino acids. Trimming shortened V by 4 bases and J by 0 bases, and 13 bases separated the two germline ends. Germline V lookup: CDR1 MNHNY, CDR2 SVGAGI (reference sequence).

The V gene is TRBV7-2, the J gene TRBJ1-3, with a possible D match to TRBD1 (5 bases). V was shortened by 2 bases and J by 3 bases, with 11 bases between the two germline ends. Germline loops: CDR1 SGHTA, CDR2 FQGNSA. The length of the CDR3 is 15 residues. The CDR3 DNA reads as TGTGCCAGCAGCTTATGGGGGGTTAATGGAAACACCATATATTTT. Its translation is CASSLWGVNGNTIYF.